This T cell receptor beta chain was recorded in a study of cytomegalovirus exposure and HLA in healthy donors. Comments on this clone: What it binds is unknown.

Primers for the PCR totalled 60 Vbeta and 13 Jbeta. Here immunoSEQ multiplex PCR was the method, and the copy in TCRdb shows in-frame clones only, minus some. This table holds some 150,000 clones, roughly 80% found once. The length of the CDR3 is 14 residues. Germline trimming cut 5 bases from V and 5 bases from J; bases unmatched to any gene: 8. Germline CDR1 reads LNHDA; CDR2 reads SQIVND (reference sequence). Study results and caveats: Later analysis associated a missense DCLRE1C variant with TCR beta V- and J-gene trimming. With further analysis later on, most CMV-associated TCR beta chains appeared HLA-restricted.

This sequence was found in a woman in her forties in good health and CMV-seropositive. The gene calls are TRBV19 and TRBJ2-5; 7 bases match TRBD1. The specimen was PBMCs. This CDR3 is CASSRQGISETQYF. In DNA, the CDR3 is TGTGCCAGTAGTCGACAGGGTATCAGTGAGACCCAGTACTTC.